The clone carrying this T cell receptor beta chain was observed many times. Antigen: not known. There were TCR beta CDR3 regions amplified from RNA transcripts. Using the HTBI primer set, a first-round RT-PCR was run on the TCR CDR3. TCRdb analysed the multiplex PCR reads with MiXCR anew, one entry per CDR3 protein. The data show roughly 750,000 distinct CDR3 sequences, about a sixth seen once. No progression to ophthalmopathy during 18 months of follow-up defined stable disease. Patients aged 18 to 65 had newly diagnosed hyperthyroidism lasting under 2 months. Not enrolled were patients with uncontrolled infection, other autoimmune disease, pregnancy or lactation. V dropped 8 bases and J dropped 1 base, with 17 bases sitting between them. Looked up from germline, CDR1 is SNHLY and CDR2 is FYNNEI. The CDR3 is 15 residues long. The data stem from a study of T cells in Graves' hyperthyroidism and ophthalmopathy.

Study conclusions and caveats: A model using 13 V-J features told ophthalmopathy apart from stable hyperthyroidism.

The chain combines TRBV2 with TRBJ2-5, with a tentative D call TRBD1 (5 bases). This clonotype was obtained from a young man with Graves' hyperthyroidism. The sequenced sample consisted of blood. CDR3 DNA: TGTGCCAGCTGTCGCAGCAAAGGGGTCCAAGAGACCCAGTACTTC. Amino acids: CASCRSKGVQETQYF.